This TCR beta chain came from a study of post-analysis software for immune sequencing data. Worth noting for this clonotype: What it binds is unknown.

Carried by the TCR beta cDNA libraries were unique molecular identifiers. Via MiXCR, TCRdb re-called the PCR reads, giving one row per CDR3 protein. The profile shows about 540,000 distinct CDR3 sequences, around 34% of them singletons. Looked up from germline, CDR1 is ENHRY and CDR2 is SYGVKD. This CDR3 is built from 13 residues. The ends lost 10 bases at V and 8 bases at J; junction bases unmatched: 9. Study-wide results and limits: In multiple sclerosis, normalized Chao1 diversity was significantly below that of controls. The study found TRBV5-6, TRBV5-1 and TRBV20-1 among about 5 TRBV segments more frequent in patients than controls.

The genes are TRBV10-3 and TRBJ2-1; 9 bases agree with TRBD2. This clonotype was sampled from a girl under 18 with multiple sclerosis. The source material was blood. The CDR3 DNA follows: TGTGCCACCTGGACTAGCGATCGAGATGAGCAGTTCTTC. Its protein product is CATWTSDRDEQFF.